This TCR beta chain was sequenced during a study of T cells in Graves' hyperthyroidism and ophthalmopathy. General study results and limits: Ophthalmopathy, which appeared later, was predicted by the model a median roughly 6.4 months before onset.

This clonotype was seen at least ten times. The antigen is not known. V lost 4 bases and J lost 6; bases outside the gene matches: 8. This CDR3 has 14 residues. Looked up from germline, CDR1 is MNHEY and CDR2 is SMNVEV (reference sequence). Regions amplified from RNA transcripts were the TCR beta CDR3 regions. TCR CDR3 underwent first-round RT-PCR with the HTBI primer set. MiXCR, applied by TCRdb to the multiplex PCR reads, yields one record per CDR3 protein. In the table there are hundreds of thousands of distinct CDR3 sequences, under 15% of which are singletons. This sequence was found in a woman in her late teens or twenties with Graves' hyperthyroidism. The rearrangement uses TRBV27 and TRBJ2-7; 8 positions match TRBD1. The sequencing input was blood. The CDR3 region has the DNA TGTGCCAGCAGTTCTTCACAGGGGGTTGGCGAGCAGTACTTC. Translated: CASSSSQGVGEQYF.